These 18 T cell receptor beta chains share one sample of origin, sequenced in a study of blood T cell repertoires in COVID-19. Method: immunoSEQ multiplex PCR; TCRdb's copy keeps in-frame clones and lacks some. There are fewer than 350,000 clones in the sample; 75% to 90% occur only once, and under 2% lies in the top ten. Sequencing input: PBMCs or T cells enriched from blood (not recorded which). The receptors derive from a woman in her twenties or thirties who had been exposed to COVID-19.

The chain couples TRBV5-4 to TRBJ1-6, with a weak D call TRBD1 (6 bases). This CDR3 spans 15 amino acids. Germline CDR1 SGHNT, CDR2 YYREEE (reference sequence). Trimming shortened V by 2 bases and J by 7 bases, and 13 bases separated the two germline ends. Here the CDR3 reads CASSLQGPMNSPLHF. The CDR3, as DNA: TGTGCCAGCAGCTTACAGGGTCCTATGAATTCACCCCTCCACTTT.

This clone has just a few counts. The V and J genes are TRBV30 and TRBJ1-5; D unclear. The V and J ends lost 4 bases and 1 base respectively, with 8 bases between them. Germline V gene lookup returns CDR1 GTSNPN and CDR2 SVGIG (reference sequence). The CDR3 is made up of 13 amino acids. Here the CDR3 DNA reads TGTGCCTGGACTACCCGAAGCAATCAGCCCCAGCATTTT. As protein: CAWTTRSNQPQHF.

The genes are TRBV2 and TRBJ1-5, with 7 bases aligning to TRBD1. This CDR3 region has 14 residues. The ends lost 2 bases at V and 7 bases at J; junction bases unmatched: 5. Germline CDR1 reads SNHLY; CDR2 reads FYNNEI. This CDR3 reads CASSELDRDQPQHF. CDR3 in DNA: TGTGCCAGCAGTGAATTAGACAGGGACCAGCCCCAGCATTTT.

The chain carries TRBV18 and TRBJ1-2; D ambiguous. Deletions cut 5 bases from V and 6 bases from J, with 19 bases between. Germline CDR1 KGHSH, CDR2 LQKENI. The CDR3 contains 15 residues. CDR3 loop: CASSTNGRGGDGYTF. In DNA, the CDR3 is TGTGCCAGCTCAACAAACGGTCGGGGAGGAGATGGCTACACCTTC.

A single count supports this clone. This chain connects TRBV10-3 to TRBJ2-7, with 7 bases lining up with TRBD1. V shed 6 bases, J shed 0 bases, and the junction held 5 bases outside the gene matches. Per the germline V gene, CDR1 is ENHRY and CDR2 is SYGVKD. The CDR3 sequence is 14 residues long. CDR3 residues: CAIRSTGISYEQYF. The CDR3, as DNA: TGTGCCATCAGATCGACAGGGATCTCCTACGAGCAGTACTTC.

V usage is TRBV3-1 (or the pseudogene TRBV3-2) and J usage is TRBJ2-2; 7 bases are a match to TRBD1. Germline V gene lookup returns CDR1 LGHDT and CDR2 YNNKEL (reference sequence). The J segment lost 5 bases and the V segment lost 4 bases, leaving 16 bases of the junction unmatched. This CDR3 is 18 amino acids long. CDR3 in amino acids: CASSLGDRAMAGTGELFF. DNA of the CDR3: TGTGCCAGCAGCCTCGGTGACAGGGCAATGGCAGGGACCGGGGAGCTGTTTTTT.

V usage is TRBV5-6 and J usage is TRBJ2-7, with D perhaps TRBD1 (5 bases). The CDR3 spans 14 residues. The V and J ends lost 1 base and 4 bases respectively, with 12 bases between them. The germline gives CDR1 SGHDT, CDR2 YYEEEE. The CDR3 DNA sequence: TGTGCCAGCAGCTTGTTCTCCAGGGCTTACGAGCAGTACTTC. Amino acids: CASSLFSRAYEQYF.

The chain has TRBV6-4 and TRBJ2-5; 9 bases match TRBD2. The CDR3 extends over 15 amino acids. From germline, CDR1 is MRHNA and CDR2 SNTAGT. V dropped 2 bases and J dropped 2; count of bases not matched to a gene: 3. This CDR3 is CASSDRAGGQETQYF. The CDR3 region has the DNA TGTGCCAGCAGTGACCGGGCGGGAGGGCAAGAGACCCAGTACTTC.

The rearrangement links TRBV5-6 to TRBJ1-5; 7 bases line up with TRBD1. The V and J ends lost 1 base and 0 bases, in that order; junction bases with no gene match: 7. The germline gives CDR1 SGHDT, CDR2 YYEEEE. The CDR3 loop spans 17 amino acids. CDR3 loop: CASSLYQGVPSNQPQHF. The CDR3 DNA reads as TGTGCCAGCAGCTTGTACCAGGGGGTCCCTAGCAATCAGCCCCAGCATTTT.

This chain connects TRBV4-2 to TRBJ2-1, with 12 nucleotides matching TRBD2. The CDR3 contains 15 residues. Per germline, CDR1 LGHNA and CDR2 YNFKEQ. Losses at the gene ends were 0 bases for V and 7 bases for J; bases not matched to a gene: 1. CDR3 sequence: CASSQETSGGNEQFF. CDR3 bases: TGTGCCAGCAGCCAAGAAACTAGCGGGGGGAATGAGCAGTTCTTC.

For the CDR3, the DNA is TGTGCCAGCAGGGCAGGGGATAGCTACAATGAGCAGTTCTTC. Translated: CASRAGDSYNEQFF. V is TRBV6-5 and J is TRBJ2-1, with D possibly TRBD1 on 6 matching bases. CDR3 length: 14 amino acids. Trimming took off 6 bases at V and 3 bases at J, with 12 bases between the two ends. Per germline, CDR1 MNHEY and CDR2 SVGAGI.

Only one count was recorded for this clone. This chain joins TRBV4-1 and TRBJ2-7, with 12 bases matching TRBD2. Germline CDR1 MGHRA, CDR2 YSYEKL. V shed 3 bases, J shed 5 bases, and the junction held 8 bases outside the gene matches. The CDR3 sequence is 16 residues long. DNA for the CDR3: TGCGCCAGCAGCCATCAAACGACTAGCGGGAGTCACGAGCAGTACTTC. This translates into CASSHQTTSGSHEQYF.

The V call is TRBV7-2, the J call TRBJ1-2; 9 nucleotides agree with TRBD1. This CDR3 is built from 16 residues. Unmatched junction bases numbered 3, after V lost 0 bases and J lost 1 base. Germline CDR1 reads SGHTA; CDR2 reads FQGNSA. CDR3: CASSLAGQGLNYGYTF. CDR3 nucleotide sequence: TGTGCCAGCAGCTTAGCGGGACAGGGACTTAACTATGGCTACACCTTC.

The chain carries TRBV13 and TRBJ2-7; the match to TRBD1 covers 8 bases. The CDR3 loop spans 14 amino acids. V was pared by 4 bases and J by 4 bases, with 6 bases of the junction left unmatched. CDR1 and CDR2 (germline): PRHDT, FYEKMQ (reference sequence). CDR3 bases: TGTGCCAGCAGCTCCTCAGGGGGCGGGTACGAGCAGTACTTC. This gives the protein CASSSSGGGYEQYF. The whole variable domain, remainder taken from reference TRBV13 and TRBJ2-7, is AAGVIQSPRHLIKEKRETATLKCYPIPRHDTVYWYQQGPGQDPQFLISFYEKMQSDKGSIPDRFSAQQFSDYHSELNMSSLELGDSALYFCASSSSGGGYEQYFGPGTRLTVT.

The CDR3 is CASSYSGRQGYTEAFF. CDR3 coding DNA: TGTGCCAGCAGTTACTCAGGTCGACAGGGATACACTGAAGCTTTCTTT. J is TRBJ1-1 and V is TRBV6-2 or TRBV6-3, with 7 bases lining up with TRBD1. V trimming: 0 bases; J trimming: 3 bases; junction bases outside the gene matches: 7. Germline V gene data show CDR1 as MNHEY and CDR2 as SVGEGT. The CDR3 is made up of 16 amino acids.

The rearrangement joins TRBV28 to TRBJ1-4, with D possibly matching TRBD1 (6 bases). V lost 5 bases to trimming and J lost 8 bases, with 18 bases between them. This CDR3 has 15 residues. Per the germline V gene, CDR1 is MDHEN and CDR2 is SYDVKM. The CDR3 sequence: CASSLDRRRLEKLFF. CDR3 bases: TGTGCCAGCAGTCTAGACAGGAGGCGGTTGGAAAAACTGTTTTTT.

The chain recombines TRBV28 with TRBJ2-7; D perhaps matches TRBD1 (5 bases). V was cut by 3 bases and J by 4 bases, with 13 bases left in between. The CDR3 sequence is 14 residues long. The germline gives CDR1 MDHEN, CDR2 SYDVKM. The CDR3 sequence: CASSFVGLGYEQYF. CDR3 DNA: TGTGCCAGCAGTTTTGTGGGGCTTGGATACGAGCAGTACTTC.

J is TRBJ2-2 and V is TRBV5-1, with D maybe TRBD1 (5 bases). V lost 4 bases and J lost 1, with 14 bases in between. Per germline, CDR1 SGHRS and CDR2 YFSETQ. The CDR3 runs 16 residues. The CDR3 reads CASSRARQGNTGELFF. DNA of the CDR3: TGCGCCAGCAGCCGGGCCCGGCAGGGGAACACCGGGGAGCTGTTTTTT.